Listed here are 25 T cell receptor beta chains from one sample, sequenced in a study of cytotoxic CD8 clonotypes in ibrutinib-treated CLL. Produced via immunoSEQ multiplex PCR; TCRdb's table is partial and in-frame only. This table holds about 310,000 clones, about 80% found once. The sample here was PBMCs, taken before ibrutinib treatment. These receptors came from a human donor with chronic lymphocytic leukemia.

This clone has a single count. The gene calls are TRBV19 and TRBJ1-5; no clear D. The CDR3 contains 16 residues. CDR1 and CDR2 from the germline V gene are LNHDA and SQIVND (reference sequence). V was trimmed by 3 bases and J by 9 bases, leaving 21 bases between them. The DNA for the CDR3 is TGTGCCAGTAGTATGGTCCCGGGCTCCGGCTCACGGCCCCAGCATTTT. Encoded protein: CASSMVPGSGSRPQHF.

V gene TRBV18 combines with J gene TRBJ2-3, with TRBD2 matching over 11 bases. The CDR3 is made up of 16 amino acids. The germline V gene encodes CDR1 KGHSH and CDR2 LQKENI. Trimming at V came to 5 bases and at J to 4 bases, leaving 8 bases not matched to a gene. The CDR3 here is CASSSLAGGFADTQYF. For the CDR3, the DNA is TGTGCCAGCTCATCTCTAGCGGGAGGTTTTGCAGATACGCAGTATTTT.

The chain couples TRBV30 to TRBJ2-2; unclear D gene. Between the trimmed V and J ends, which lost 0 bases and 4 bases, there was a span of 9 bases. The CDR3 is 14 residues long. Germline CDR1 and CDR2: GTSNPN and SVGIG (reference sequence). The CDR3 loop is CAWSVLDTTGELFF. Here the CDR3 DNA reads TGTGCCTGGAGTGTATTGGATACCACCGGGGAGCTGTTTTTT.

This clone was counted a few times. The gene calls are TRBV4-2 and TRBJ2-7, with unresolved D. The CDR3 covers 13 residues. Germline V gene data show CDR1 as LGHNA and CDR2 as YNFKEQ. V lost 1 base and J lost 3, with 7 bases in between. CDR3 in DNA: TGTGCCAGCAGCCAAGGTGGGCTCTACGAGCAGTACTTC. It specifies CASSQGGLYEQYF.

V usage is TRBV18 and J usage is TRBJ1-5; no clear D. V lost 4 bases and J 2 bases, leaving 6 bases between the germline ends. The germline CDR1 and CDR2 sequences are KGHSH and LQKENI. CDR3 length: 13 amino acids. The CDR3 loop reads CASSLDGNQPQHF. The CDR3 nucleotides are TGTGCCAGCTCACTGGATGGCAATCAGCCCCAGCATTTT.

The rearrangement uses TRBV10-2 and TRBJ2-7, with TRBD1 as a possible D gene (5 bases). With 1 base removed from V and 4 bases from J, the gap between germline ends came to 11 bases. The CDR3 length is 14 residues. Germline V gene sequence: CDR1 WSHSY, CDR2 SAAADI. CDR3 residues: CASSEFRESYEQYF. CDR3 DNA: TGCGCCAGCAGTGAGTTCAGGGAATCTTACGAGCAGTACTTC.

This rearrangement joins TRBV9 to TRBJ2-5; D call uncertain. CDR1 and CDR2 from the germline V gene are SGDLS and YYNGEE. Trimming removed 0 bases from V and 6 bases from J, with 15 bases in between. The CDR3 contains 15 residues. The CDR3 DNA reads as TGTGCCAGCAGCGTAGAAAGTGGAGCGCGGCAGACCCAGTACTTC. This encodes CASSVESGARQTQYF.

The rearrangement links TRBV6-5 to TRBJ2-3, with D tentatively TRBD2 (5 bases). The CDR3 extends over 12 amino acids. Germline V gene data show CDR1 as MNHEY and CDR2 as SVGAGI. V shed 2 bases and J shed 5 bases, with 5 bases lying between them. The CDR3 reads CASSYRGDTQYF. The CDR3 region has the DNA TGTGCCAGCAGTTACCGGGGAGATACGCAGTATTTT.

The genes are TRBV6-5 and TRBJ2-3; 9 bases align to TRBD1. V shed 8 bases and J 3 bases; nucleotides not matched to a gene: 9. The CDR3 loop spans 15 amino acids. Germline CDR1 reads MNHEY; CDR2 reads SVGAGI. This chain's CDR3 is CASCTQGARTDTQYF. CDR3 DNA: TGTGCCAGCTGCACACAGGGGGCCAGAACAGATACGCAGTATTTT.

This clone appeared once. The rearrangement uses TRBV7-6 and TRBJ2-7, with no clear D. The V and J ends lost 1 base and 0 bases respectively, with 4 bases between them. Germline V CDR1 and CDR2: SGHVS, FNYEAQ. The CDR3 has 13 residues. CDR3 DNA: TGTGCCAGCAGCTTAGGGGACTCCTACGAGCAGTACTTC. It translates to CASSLGDSYEQYF.

This chain joins TRBV18 and TRBJ2-5; 9 bases align to TRBD2. Germline V gene sequence: CDR1 KGHSH, CDR2 LQKENI. This CDR3 spans 14 amino acids. V lost 3 bases and J lost 5; bases outside the gene matches: 4. This CDR3 is CASSPGLAKETQYF. The CDR3 DNA follows: TGTGCCAGCTCACCCGGACTAGCGAAGGAGACCCAGTACTTC.

This clone came up many times. The V call is TRBV18, the J call TRBJ2-7; D call uncertain. The CDR3 covers 11 residues. CDR1 KGHSH and CDR2 LQKENI come from the germline V gene. With 5 bases removed from V and 5 bases from J, the gap between germline ends came to 7 bases. CDR3 DNA: TGTGCCAGCTCAGCAAGCCACGAGCAGTACTTC. This translates into CASSASHEQYF.

The chain combines TRBV7-2 with TRBJ2-7; a possible D gene is TRBD2 (5 bases). V was trimmed by 3 bases and J by 4 bases, leaving 13 bases between them. The germline gives CDR1 SGHTA, CDR2 FQGNSA. The CDR3 runs 14 residues. The CDR3 loop reads CASSLPGKNYEQYF. The CDR3 DNA is TGTGCCAGCAGCTTGCCGGGAAAGAATTACGAGCAGTACTTC.

This clone was seen more than once but under ten times. The gene calls are TRBV10-1 and TRBJ2-7; D uncertain. The CDR3 loop spans 12 amino acids. The germline gives CDR1 WNHNN, CDR2 SYGVQD (reference sequence). V was clipped by 6 bases and J by 6 bases, with 12 bases between them. CDR3 bases: TGCGCCAGCAGCCCCACTTTAGGCGAGCAGTACTTC. Amino acids: CASSPTLGEQYF.

The V call is TRBV2, the J call TRBJ1-5, with no clear D. Germline lookup yields CDR1 SNHLY and CDR2 FYNNEI. This CDR3 has 12 residues. V was clipped by 1 base and J by 6 bases, with 4 bases between them. The CDR3 bases are TGTGCCAGCAGTGAAGACGCTCAGCCCCAGCATTTT. It is translated as CASSEDAQPQHF.

V and J are TRBV28 and TRBJ2-1; a weak D match, TRBD1 (5 bases). The V gene lost 6 bases and the J gene lost 3 bases, with 9 bases spanning the gap. The CDR3 runs 13 residues. Germline assignment: CDR1 MDHEN and CDR2 SYDVKM. The CDR3 here is CASSLDNYNEQFF. DNA of the CDR3: TGTGCCAGCAGCTTGGACAACTACAATGAGCAGTTCTTC. Together with reference TRBV28 and TRBJ2-1, the CDR3 gives the full variable domain: DVKVTQSSRYLVKRTGEKVFLECVQDMDHENMFWYRQDPGLGLRLIYFSYDVKMKEKGDIPEGYSVSREKKERFSLILESASTNQTSMYLCASSLDNYNEQFFGPGTRLTVL.

A single count supports this clone. This specimen includes other DNA sequences encoding the same CDR3. The chain employs TRBV7-9 and TRBJ1-4, with D possibly matching TRBD1 (6 bases). Germline lookup yields CDR1 SEHNR and CDR2 FQNEAQ (reference sequence). This CDR3 has 14 residues. V gave up 1 base and J gave up 5 bases, with 8 bases separating them. The CDR3 reads CASSLGQGNEKLFF. Here the CDR3 DNA reads TGTGCCAGCAGCTTAGGGCAGGGGAATGAAAAACTGTTTTTT.

The V gene is TRBV4-3, the J gene TRBJ2-7, with D maybe TRBD1 (6 bases). V was shortened by 0 bases and J by 4 bases, with 7 bases between the two germline ends. The CDR3 runs to 13 residues. The germline CDR1 and CDR2 sequences are LGHNA and YSLEER. CDR3 loop: CASSQEGGYEQYF. The CDR3 bases are TGCGCCAGCAGCCAAGAAGGGGGTTACGAGCAGTACTTC.

This chain joins TRBV11-2 and TRBJ1-4; 7 nucleotides line up with TRBD1. The length of the CDR3 is 14 residues. Germline V gene sequence: CDR1 SGHAT, CDR2 FQNNGV. V gave up 5 bases and J gave up 7 bases; unmatched junction bases: 7. The CDR3 bases are TGTGCCAGCAGCCGGGGACAGAGAGGTGAAAAACTGTTTTTT. This translates into CASSRGQRGEKLFF.

The V call is TRBV11-1, the J call TRBJ2-1; D is uncertain. Germline V CDR1 and CDR2: SGHAT, FQDESV (reference sequence). This CDR3 contains 14 residues. V was shortened by 1 base and J by 1 base, with 5 bases between the two germline ends. This CDR3 reads CASSLGSSYNEQFF. CDR3 nucleotides: TGTGCCAGCAGCTTAGGGAGTTCCTACAATGAGCAGTTCTTC. Together with reference TRBV11-1 and TRBJ2-1, the CDR3 gives the full variable domain: EAEVAQSPRYKITEKSQAVAFWCDPISGHATLYWYRQILGQGPELLVQFQDESVVDDSQLPKDRFSAERLKGVDSTLKIQPAELGDSAMYLCASSLGSSYNEQFFGPGTRLTVL.

The chain recombines TRBV11-3 with TRBJ2-1; the match to TRBD2 covers 12 bases. Germline CDR1 and CDR2: SGHNT and YENEEA. The CDR3 loop spans 16 amino acids. The junction had 3 bases not matched to a gene; V was cut back by 5 bases and J by 1 base. This CDR3 is CASSRLAGVSYNEQFF. In nucleotides, the CDR3 is TGTGCCAGCAGCCGACTAGCGGGAGTTTCCTACAATGAGCAGTTCTTC.

V usage is TRBV9 and J usage is TRBJ2-2, with 12 bases fitting TRBD2. V trimming: 2 bases; J trimming: 5 bases; junction bases outside the gene matches: 7. Germline CDR1 reads SGDLS; CDR2 reads YYNGEE. The CDR3 runs to 17 residues. CDR3 sequence: CASSVLWTSGKTGELFF. The CDR3, as DNA: TGTGCCAGCAGCGTGCTCTGGACTAGCGGGAAGACCGGGGAGCTGTTTTTT.

The rearrangement links TRBV9 to TRBJ2-2; D is tentatively TRBD1 or TRBD2 (5 bases each). Trimming shortened V by 0 bases and J by 5 bases, and 11 bases separated the two germline ends. There are 15 residues in the CDR3. The germline V gene encodes CDR1 SGDLS and CDR2 YYNGEE. CDR3 protein: CASSVDPGRTGELFF. The CDR3 bases are TGTGCCAGCAGCGTAGATCCAGGGAGAACCGGGGAGCTGTTTTTT.

This clone was seen only once. J is TRBJ2-5 and V is TRBV11-2, with TRBD2 identical over 12 bases. The CDR3 loop spans 19 amino acids. Germline values: CDR1 SGHAT, CDR2 FQNNGV. J was trimmed by 1 base and V by 4 bases; bases with no gene match: 13. For the CDR3, the DNA is TGTGCCAGCAGCTCCCTTCTGGGACTAGCGGGTTTTGTCCAAGAGACCCAGTACTTC. It is translated as CASSSLLGLAGFVQETQYF.

The CDR3 DNA is TGCGCCAGCAGCAACCGGACAGGGGCCTACGAGCAGTACTTC. Amino acids: CASSNRTGAYEQYF. V and J are TRBV5-1 and TRBJ2-5, with TRBD1 matching over 9 bases. The J call may be in error: the DNA end matches TRBJ2-7 better. CDR1 SGHRS and CDR2 YFSETQ come from the germline V gene. The CDR3 spans 14 residues.